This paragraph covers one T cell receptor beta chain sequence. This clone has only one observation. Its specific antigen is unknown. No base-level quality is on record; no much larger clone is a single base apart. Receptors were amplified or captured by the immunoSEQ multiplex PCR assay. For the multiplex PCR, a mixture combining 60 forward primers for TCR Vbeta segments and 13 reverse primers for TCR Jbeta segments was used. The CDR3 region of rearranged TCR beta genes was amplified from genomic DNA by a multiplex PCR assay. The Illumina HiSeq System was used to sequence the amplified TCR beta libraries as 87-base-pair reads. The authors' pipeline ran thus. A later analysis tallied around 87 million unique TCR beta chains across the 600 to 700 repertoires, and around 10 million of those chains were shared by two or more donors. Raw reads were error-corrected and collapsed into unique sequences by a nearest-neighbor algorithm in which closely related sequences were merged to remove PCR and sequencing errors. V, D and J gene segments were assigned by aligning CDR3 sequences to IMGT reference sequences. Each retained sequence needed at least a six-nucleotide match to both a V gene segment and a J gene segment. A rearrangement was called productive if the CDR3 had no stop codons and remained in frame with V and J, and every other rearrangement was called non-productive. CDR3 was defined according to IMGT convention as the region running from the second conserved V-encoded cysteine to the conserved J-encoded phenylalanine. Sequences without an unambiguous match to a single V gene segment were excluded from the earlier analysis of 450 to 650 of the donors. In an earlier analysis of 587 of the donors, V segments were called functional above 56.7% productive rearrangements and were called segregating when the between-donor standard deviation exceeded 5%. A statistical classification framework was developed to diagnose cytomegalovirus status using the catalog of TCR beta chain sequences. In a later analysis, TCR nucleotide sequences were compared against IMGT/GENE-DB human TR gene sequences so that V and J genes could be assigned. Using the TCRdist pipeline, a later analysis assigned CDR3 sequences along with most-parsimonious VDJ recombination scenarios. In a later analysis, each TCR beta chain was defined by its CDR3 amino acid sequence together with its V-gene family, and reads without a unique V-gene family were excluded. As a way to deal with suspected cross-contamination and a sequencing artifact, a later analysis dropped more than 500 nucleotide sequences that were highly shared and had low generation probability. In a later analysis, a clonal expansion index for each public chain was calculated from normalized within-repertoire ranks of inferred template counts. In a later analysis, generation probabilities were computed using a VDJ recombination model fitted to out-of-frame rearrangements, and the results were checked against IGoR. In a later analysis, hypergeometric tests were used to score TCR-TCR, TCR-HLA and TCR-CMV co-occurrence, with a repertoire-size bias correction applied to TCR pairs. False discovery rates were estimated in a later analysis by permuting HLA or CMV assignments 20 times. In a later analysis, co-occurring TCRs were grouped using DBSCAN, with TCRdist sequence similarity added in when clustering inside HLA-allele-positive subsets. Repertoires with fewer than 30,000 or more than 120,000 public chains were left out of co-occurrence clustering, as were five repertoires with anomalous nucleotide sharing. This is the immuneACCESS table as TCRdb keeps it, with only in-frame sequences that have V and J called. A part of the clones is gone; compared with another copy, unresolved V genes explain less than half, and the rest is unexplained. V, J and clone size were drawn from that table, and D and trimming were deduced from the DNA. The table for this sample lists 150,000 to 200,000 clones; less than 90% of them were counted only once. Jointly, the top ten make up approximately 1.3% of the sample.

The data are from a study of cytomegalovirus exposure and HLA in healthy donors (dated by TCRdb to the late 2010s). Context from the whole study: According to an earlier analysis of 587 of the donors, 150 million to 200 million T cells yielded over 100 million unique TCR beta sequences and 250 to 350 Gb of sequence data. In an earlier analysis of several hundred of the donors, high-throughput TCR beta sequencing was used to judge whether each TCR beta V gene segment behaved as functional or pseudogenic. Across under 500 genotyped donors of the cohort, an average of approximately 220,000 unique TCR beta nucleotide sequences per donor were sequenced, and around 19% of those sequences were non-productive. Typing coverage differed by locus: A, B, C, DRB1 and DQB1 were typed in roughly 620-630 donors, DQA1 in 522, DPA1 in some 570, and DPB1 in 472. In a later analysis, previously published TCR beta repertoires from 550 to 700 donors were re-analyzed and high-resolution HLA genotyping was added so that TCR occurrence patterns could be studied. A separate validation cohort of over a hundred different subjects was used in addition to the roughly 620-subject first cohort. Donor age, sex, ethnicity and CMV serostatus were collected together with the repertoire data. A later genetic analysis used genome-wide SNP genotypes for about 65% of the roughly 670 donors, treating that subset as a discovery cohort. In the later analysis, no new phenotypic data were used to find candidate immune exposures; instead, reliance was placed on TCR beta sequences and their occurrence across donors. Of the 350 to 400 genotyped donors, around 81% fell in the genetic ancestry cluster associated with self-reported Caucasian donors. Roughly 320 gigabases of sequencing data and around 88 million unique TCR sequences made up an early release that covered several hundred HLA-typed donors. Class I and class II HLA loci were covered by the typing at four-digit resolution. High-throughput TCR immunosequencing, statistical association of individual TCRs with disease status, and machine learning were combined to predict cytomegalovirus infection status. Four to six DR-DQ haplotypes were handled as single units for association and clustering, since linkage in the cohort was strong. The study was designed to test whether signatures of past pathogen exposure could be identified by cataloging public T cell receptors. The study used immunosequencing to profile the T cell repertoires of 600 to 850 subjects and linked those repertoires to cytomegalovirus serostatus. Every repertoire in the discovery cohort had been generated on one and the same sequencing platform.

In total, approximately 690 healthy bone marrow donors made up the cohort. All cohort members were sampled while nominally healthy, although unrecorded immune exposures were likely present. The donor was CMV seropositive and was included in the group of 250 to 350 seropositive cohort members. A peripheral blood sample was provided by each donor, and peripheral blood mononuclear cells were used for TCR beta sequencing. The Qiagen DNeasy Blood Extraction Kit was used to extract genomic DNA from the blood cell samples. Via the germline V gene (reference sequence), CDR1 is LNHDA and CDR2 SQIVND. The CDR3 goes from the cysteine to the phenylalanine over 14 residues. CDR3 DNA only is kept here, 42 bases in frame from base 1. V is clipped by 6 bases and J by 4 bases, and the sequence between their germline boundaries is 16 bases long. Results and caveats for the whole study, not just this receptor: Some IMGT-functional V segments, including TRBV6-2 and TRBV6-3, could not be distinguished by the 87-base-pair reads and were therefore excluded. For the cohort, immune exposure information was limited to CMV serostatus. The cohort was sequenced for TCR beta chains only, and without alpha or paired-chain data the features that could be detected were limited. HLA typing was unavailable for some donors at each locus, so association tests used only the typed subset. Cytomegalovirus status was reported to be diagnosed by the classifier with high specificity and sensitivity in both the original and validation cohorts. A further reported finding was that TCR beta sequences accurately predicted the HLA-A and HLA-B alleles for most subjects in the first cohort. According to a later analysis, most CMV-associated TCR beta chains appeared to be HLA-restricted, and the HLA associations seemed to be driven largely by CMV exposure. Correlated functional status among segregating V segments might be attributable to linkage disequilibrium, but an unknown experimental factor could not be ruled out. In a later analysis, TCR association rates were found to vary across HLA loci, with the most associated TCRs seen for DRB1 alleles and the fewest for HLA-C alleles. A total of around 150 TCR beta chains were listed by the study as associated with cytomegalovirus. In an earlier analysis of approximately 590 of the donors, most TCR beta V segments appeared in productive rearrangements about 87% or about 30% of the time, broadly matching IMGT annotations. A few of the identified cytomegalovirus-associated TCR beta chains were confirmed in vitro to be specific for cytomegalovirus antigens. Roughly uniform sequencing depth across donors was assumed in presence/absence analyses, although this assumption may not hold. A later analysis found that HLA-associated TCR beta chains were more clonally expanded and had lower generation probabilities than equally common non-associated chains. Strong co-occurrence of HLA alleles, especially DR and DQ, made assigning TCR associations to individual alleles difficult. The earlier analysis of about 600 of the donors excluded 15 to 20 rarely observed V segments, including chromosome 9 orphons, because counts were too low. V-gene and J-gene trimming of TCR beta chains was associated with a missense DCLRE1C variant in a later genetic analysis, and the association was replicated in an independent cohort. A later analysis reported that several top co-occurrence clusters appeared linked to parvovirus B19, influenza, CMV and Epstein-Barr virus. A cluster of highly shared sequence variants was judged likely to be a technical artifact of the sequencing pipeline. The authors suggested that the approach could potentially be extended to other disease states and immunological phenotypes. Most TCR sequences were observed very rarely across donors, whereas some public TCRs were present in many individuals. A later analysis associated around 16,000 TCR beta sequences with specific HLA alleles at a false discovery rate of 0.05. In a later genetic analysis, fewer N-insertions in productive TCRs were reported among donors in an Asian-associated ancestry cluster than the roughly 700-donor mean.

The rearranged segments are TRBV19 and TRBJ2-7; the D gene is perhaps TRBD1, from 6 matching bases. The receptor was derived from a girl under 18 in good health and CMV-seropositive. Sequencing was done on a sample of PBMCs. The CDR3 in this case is CASSRADSDYEQYF. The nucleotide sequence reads TGTGCCAGTAGCCGCGCGGACAGTGATTACGAGCAGTACTTC.